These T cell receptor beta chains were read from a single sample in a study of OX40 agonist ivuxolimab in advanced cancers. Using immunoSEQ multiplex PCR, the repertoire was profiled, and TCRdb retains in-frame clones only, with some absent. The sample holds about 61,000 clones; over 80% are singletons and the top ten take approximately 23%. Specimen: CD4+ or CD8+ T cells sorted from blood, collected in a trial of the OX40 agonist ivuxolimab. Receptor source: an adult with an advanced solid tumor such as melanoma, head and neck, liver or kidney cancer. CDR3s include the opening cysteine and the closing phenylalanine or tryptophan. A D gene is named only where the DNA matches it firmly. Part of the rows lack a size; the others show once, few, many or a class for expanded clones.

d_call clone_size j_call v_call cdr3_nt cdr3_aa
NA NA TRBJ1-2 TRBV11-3 TGTGCCAGCAGCTTAGGTACAGTTCATGGCTACACCTTC CASSLGTVHGYTF
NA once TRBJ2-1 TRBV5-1 TGCGCCAGCAGCTTACCGGGACGAACCTACAATGAGCAGTTCTTC CASSLPGRTYNEQFF
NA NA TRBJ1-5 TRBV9 TGTGCCAGCAGCCCGGGGAGGGGCCAGCCCCAGCATTTT CASSPGRGQPQHF
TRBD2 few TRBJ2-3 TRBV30 TGTGCCTGGAGTGTATCCTCTAGCGGGAGGCAGTATTTT CAWSVSSSGRQYF
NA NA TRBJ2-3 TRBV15 TGTGCCACCAGCAGAGCGGGAGCTGCAGATACGCAGTATTTT CATSRAGAADTQYF
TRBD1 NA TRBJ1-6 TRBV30 TGTGCCTGGGGGGGACAGGGGAATTCACCCCTCCACTTT CAWGGQGNSPLHF
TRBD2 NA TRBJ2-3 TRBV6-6 TGTGCCAGCAGTTACCGGCGGGGGGGCCAGGATACGCAGTATTTT CASSYRRGGQDTQYF
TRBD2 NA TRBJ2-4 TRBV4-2 TGTGCCAGCAGCCAAACTCTACTGGGACTAGCGGGGGGGCTAGCCAAAAACATTCAGTACTTC CASSQTLLGLAGGLAKNIQYF
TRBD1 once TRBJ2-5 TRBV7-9 TGTGCCAGCAGCTTAAAGGGGGCGGGAGAGACCCAGTACTTC CASSLKGAGETQYF
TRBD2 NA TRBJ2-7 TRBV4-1 TGCGCCAGCAGTACGACTAGCGGGTCATCCTACGAGCAGTACTTC CASSTTSGSSYEQYF
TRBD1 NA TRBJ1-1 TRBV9 TGTGCCAGCAGCCCCAGGACAGGAGAGAACACTGAAGCTTTCTTT CASSPRTGENTEAFF
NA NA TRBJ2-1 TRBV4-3 TGCGCCAGCAGCCAATATATTCCGAACAATGAGCAGTTCTTC CASSQYIPNNEQFF
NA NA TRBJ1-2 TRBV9 TGTGCCAGCAGCGTAGATGGAGATCCAAACTATGGCTACACCTTC CASSVDGDPNYGYTF
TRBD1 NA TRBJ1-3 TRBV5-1 TGCGCCAGCAGCCGGGACAGCTCTGGAAACACCATATATTTT CASSRDSSGNTIYF
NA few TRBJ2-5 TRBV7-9 TGTGCCAGCAGCTTAGTATCTGGGGAAGAGACCCAGTACTTC CASSLVSGEETQYF
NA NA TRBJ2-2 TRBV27 TGTGCCAGCAGTTTTTTCGACAGTCTCACCGGGGAGCTGTTTTTT CASSFFDSLTGELFF
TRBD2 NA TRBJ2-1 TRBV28 TGTGCCAGCAGTTTATTCGCGGGGGGCCGGGATGAGCAGTTCTTC CASSLFAGGRDEQFF
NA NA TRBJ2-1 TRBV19 TGTGCATCGGAAAGCTCCTACAATGAGCAGTTCTTC CASESSYNEQFF
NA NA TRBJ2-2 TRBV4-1 TGCGCCAGCAGCCAAAACGAGTTGACCGGGGAGCTGTTTTTT CASSQNELTGELFF
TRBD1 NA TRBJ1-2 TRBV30 TGTGCCTGGAGTGTCAAGGGGGCTGACGATGGCTACACCTTC CAWSVKGADDGYTF
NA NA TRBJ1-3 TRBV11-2 TGTGCCAGCAGCTGGGGCGGCTCTGGAAACACCATATATTTT CASSWGGSGNTIYF
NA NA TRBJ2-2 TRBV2 TGTGCCACCCGGGACATTAAGAACACCGGGGAGCTGTTTTTT CATRDIKNTGELFF
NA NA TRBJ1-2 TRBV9 TGTGCCAGCAGCGGGGGACCGCGCTATGGCTACACCTTC CASSGGPRYGYTF
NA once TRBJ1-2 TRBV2 TGTGCCAGCAGTGAAGCTCAGGGAAGAACGTCAGGTGGCTACACCTTC CASSEAQGRTSGGYTF
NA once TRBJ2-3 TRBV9 TGTGCCAGCAGCCCGTGGGGGGGCCTTGGTACGCAGTATTTT CASSPWGGLGTQYF